The 16 T cell receptor beta chains in this list originate from one sample, sequenced in a study of shared clonotypes between healthy human individuals. CD8 cells classed as naive were CD45RO-negative and positively selected for CCR7, excluding terminally differentiated effector memory CD45RA+ cells. Measured with immunoSEQ multiplex PCR; TCRdb has only the in-frame clones, and not every one. The sample holds hundreds of thousands of clones; about 95% are singletons and the top ten take 0.09% to 0.13%. The sample consisted of naive CD8+ T cells sorted from blood. Every receptor here comes from a woman in her 30s in good health.

The chain uses TRBV5-1 and TRBJ1-3; D unclear. Trimming took 0 bases from V and 0 from J, leaving 7 bases between them. The V gene's germline CDR1 is SGHRS and CDR2 YFSETQ. The CDR3 sequence is 15 residues long. This CDR3 reads CASSLGSRSGNTIYF. Written as DNA, the CDR3 is TGCGCCAGCAGCTTGGGGAGCCGCTCTGGAAACACCATATATTTT.

The genes are TRBV7-6 and TRBJ2-1, with TRBD2 identical over 8 bases. CDR1 and CDR2 from the germline V gene are SGHVS and FNYEAQ. CDR3 length: 21 residues. Trimming at V came to 0 bases and at J to 3 bases, leaving 19 bases not matched to a gene. The CDR3 protein is CASSLAPSGSLKSAGYNEQFF. The CDR3 nucleotides read TGTGCCAGCAGCTTAGCCCCAAGCGGGAGTTTAAAATCCGCGGGCTACAATGAGCAGTTCTTC.

V and J are TRBV11-3 and TRBJ2-2; the D gene is possibly TRBD2 (6 bases). CDR3 length: 12 amino acids. Trimming cost V 7 bases and J 6 bases, with 9 bases left between them. CDR1 is SGHNT and CDR2 is YENEEA in the germline V gene. The CDR3 loop reads CASTPGAGELFF. The CDR3 DNA sequence: TGTGCCAGCACCCCGGGAGCCGGGGAGCTGTTTTTT.

V usage is TRBV30 and J usage is TRBJ2-5; D perhaps matches TRBD1 (6 bases). The CDR3 runs 14 residues. The V and J ends lost 0 bases and 4 bases respectively, with 12 bases between them. Germline lookup yields CDR1 GTSNPN and CDR2 SVGIG (reference sequence). In nucleotides, the CDR3 is TGTGCCTGGAGTGTTTTGACAGGCCTAGAGACCCAGTACTTC. It encodes CAWSVLTGLETQYF. Complete variable domain (other parts from reference TRBV30 and TRBJ2-5): SQTIHQWPATLVQPVGSPLSLECTVEGTSNPNLYWYRQAAGRGLQLLFYSVGIGQISSEVPQNLSASRPQDRQFILSSKKLLLSDSGFYLCAWSVLTGLETQYFGPGTRLLVL.

V usage is TRBV27 and J usage is TRBJ2-7; 9 positions match TRBD2. V lost 7 bases to trimming and J lost 7 bases; unmatched junction nucleotides: 14. Germline V gene data show CDR1 as MNHEY and CDR2 as SMNVEV (reference sequence). CDR3 length equals 15 residues. The CDR3 is CASTPTGLAGLEQYF. The CDR3 bases are TGTGCCAGCACCCCCACGGGGCTAGCGGGGCTAGAGCAGTACTTC.

The V gene is TRBV7-2, the J gene TRBJ2-7, with a weak D call TRBD2 (5 bases). V lost 3 bases, J lost 0 bases, and 15 bases lay in between. Germline CDR1 SGHTA, CDR2 FQGNSA. The CDR3 is made up of 16 amino acids. CDR3 region: CASSLAPPADSYEQYF. The DNA for the CDR3 is TGTGCCAGCAGCTTGGCCCCCCCAGCGGACTCCTACGAGCAGTACTTC.

The chain joins TRBV13 to TRBJ2-3; 14 nucleotides line up with TRBD2. Germline assignment: CDR1 PRHDT and CDR2 FYEKMQ (reference sequence). V shed 4 bases and J 5 bases; nucleotides not matched to a gene: 8. This CDR3 is built from 17 residues. In nucleotides, the CDR3 is TGTGCCAGCAGCTCCCAGACTAGCGGGAGGGCCATAGATACGCAGTATTTT. Encoded protein: CASSSQTSGRAIDTQYF. The full variable domain, in which reference TRBV13 and TRBJ2-3 provide the parts outside the CDR3, is AAGVIQSPRHLIKEKRETATLKCYPIPRHDTVYWYQQGPGQDPQFLISFYEKMQSDKGSIPDRFSAQQFSDYHSELNMSSLELGDSALYFCASSSQTSGRAIDTQYFGPGTRLTVL.

The chain links TRBV9 to TRBJ2-1; D call uncertain. The CDR3 has 15 amino acids. The ends were cut back, 2 bases at V and 5 bases at J, with 14 bases in the middle. In germline, CDR1 is SGDLS, CDR2 YYNGEE. Written as DNA, the CDR3 is TGTGCCAGCAGCGTTTCCGAAGTGGGAAACAATGAGCAGTTCTTC. Its protein is CASSVSEVGNNEQFF.

The J gene is TRBJ2-2, the V gene TRBV6-5; D could derive from TRBD1 or TRBD2 (5 bases each). Germline V gene data show CDR1 as MNHEY and CDR2 as SVGAGI. Between the trimmed V and J ends, which lost 2 bases and 5 bases, there was a span of 12 bases. The CDR3 loop spans 15 amino acids. The CDR3 bases are TGTGCCAGCAGTTACCTCAGGGACGAGACCGGGGAGCTGTTTTTT. It encodes CASSYLRDETGELFF.

In its sample, this clone was seen once. The chain is built from TRBV10-1 and TRBJ2-1; the match to TRBD2 covers 10 bases. The CDR3 sequence is 15 residues long. V lost 3 bases to trimming and J lost 6 bases; unmatched junction nucleotides: 5. Germline CDR1 is WNHNN and CDR2 is SYGVQD (reference sequence). In nucleotides, the CDR3 is TGCGCCAGCAGTGAACCCAGCGGGAGGGTCAATGAGCAGTTCTTC. This encodes CASSEPSGRVNEQFF.

The chain is built from TRBV25-1 and TRBJ1-4; no firm D call. The CDR3 is 11 amino acids. V lost 4 bases and J lost 7, with 4 bases in between. Germline V gene sequence: CDR1 MGHDK, CDR2 SYGVNS. The CDR3 DNA reads TGTGCCAGCAGTGTAAGTGAAAAACTGTTTTTT. It specifies CASSVSEKLFF. The entire variable domain, with the rest obtained from reference TRBV25-1 and TRBJ1-4, is as follows: EADIYQTPRYLVIGTGKKITLECSQTMGHDKMYWYQQDPGMELHLIHYSYGVNSTEKGDLSSESTVSRIRTEHFPLTLESARPSHTSQYLCASSVSEKLFFGSGTQLSVL.

This clone is a singleton in its sample. The chain couples TRBV9 to TRBJ1-1; possibly TRBD1 for D (5 bases). With 3 bases removed from V and 1 base from J, the gap between germline ends came to 7 bases. The CDR3 is made up of 13 amino acids. CDR1 SGDLS and CDR2 YYNGEE come from the germline V gene. CDR3 protein: CASSGGTNTEAFF. The CDR3 DNA reads as TGTGCCAGCAGCGGAGGGACGAACACTGAAGCTTTCTTT.

The chain links TRBV6-5 to TRBJ1-4; TRBD1 might be the D (5 bases). Trimming cost V 6 bases and J 7 bases, with 12 bases left between them. The germline V gene has CDR1 MNHEY and CDR2 SVGAGI. The CDR3 spans 13 residues. The CDR3 reads CASRSGGTEKLFF. The CDR3 DNA reads TGTGCCAGCAGGAGTGGGGGGACTGAAAAACTGTTTTTT.

This chain joins TRBV4-1 and TRBJ2-6, with 9 positions matching TRBD1. The CDR3 spans 20 residues. V dropped 0 bases and J dropped 0; count of bases not matched to a gene: 9. Germline V gene sequence: CDR1 MGHRA, CDR2 YSYEKL. The CDR3 bases are TGCGCCAGCAGCCAAGATTTCATTACAGGGGGCTACTCTGGGGCCAACGTCCTGACTTTC. Translating it yields CASSQDFITGGYSGANVLTF.

This clone occurred once. V usage is TRBV6-6 and J usage is TRBJ2-7, with no clear D. This CDR3 region has 12 residues. Deletions cut 6 bases from V and 1 base from J, with 7 bases between. CDR1 and CDR2 from the germline V gene are MNHNY and SVGAGI (reference sequence). CDR3 DNA: TGTGCCAGCAGCGACGAATCCTACGAGCAGTACTTC. As protein: CASSDESYEQYF.

This clone appeared once. The rearrangement joins TRBV19 to TRBJ2-7; 9 bases agree with TRBD1. Losses at the gene ends were 8 bases for V and 1 base for J; bases not matched to a gene: 3. CDR1 and CDR2 (germline): LNHDA, SQIVND (reference sequence). The CDR3 consists of 13 residues. The CDR3 DNA reads as TGTGCCAGTGGGGACAGGGTGTCCTACGAGCAGTACTTC. This translates into CASGDRVSYEQYF.